One and the same sample provided the 29 T cell receptor beta chains below, sequenced in a study of blood T cell repertoires in COVID-19. The method was immunoSEQ multiplex PCR; TCRdb's version includes in-frame clones alone and lacks a portion of them. The top ten hold 8.4% of the sample, which has 150,000 to 200,000 clones, about 81% seen once. Sequencing was carried out using peripheral blood. The origin of the receptors is a woman aged 70-85 years with acute or convalescent COVID-19.

The chain joins TRBV28 to TRBJ1-2; 12 nucleotides match TRBD1. The length of the CDR3 is 18 residues. The germline V gene has CDR1 MDHEN and CDR2 SYDVKM. The V gene end was trimmed by 4 bases and the J gene end by 7 bases; junction bases not matched to a gene: 16. DNA of the CDR3: TGTGCCAGCAGTTCATTCCCGGGACAGGGGGCGATTTCTCGTGGCTACACCTTC. It codes for CASSSFPGQGAISRGYTF.

Comments on this clone: Other DNA variants within this sample encode the same CDR3. The rearrangement joins TRBV6-2 or TRBV6-3 to TRBJ2-5; the D gene is possibly TRBD2 (6 bases). V lost 2 bases and J lost 5, with 12 bases in between. This CDR3 is 14 amino acids long. Germline V gene lookup returns CDR1 MNHEY and CDR2 SVGEGT. CDR3 loop: CASSYRRGGETQYF. The CDR3 DNA is TGTGCCAGCAGTTACCGGCGGGGTGGGGAGACCCAGTACTTC.

The chain links TRBV15 to TRBJ2-1; no clear D gene. This CDR3 contains 17 residues. Germline V gene lookup returns CDR1 LNHNV and CDR2 YYDKDF (reference sequence). V lost 0 bases and J 12 bases, leaving 24 bases between the germline ends. The CDR3 loop reads CATSRDLGRYNRTVQFF. The CDR3 nucleotides are TGTGCCACCAGCAGAGATCTAGGTCGGTACAACCGAACGGTGCAGTTCTTC.

The chain employs TRBV5-1 and TRBJ2-1; 11 bases match TRBD1. This CDR3 region has 16 residues. After removal of 0 bases from V and 4 bases from J, the junction contained 3 bases not matched to a gene. Germline V gene sequence: CDR1 SGHRS, CDR2 YFSETQ. CDR3 bases: TGCGCCAGCAGCTTGGTGGGGACAGGGGGTTACAATGAGCAGTTCTTC. Residues: CASSLVGTGGYNEQFF.

This rearrangement joins TRBV18 to TRBJ1-5, with 7 nucleotides matching TRBD1. V lost 2 bases and J lost 3; bases outside the gene matches: 7. The CDR3 runs to 16 residues. Germline CDR1 is KGHSH and CDR2 is LQKENI. CDR3 protein: CASSPGRTGTNQPQHF. The CDR3 coding sequence is TGTGCCAGCTCACCAGGCCGGACAGGCACCAATCAGCCCCAGCATTTT.

V gene TRBV12-3 or TRBV12-4 combines with J gene TRBJ1-1; 7 bases fit TRBD1. The CDR3 is 13 amino acids. J lost 3 bases, V lost 6 bases, and 4 bases had no gene match. DNA of the CDR3: TGTGCCAGCAGCCCAGACAGGGACACTGAAGCTTTCTTT. It yields the protein CASSPDRDTEAFF.

V and J are TRBV6-5 and TRBJ1-2; D may be TRBD1 (5 bases). Germline values: CDR1 MNHEY, CDR2 SVGAGI. The ends were cut back, 5 bases at V and 2 bases at J, with 15 bases in the middle. This CDR3 has 15 residues. The CDR3 nucleotides are TGTGCCAGCAGTCAATATTCGTGGGGCAACTATGGCTACACCTTC. This gives the protein CASSQYSWGNYGYTF.

The V gene is TRBV7-2, the J gene TRBJ1-1; 8 bases line up with TRBD1. The CDR3 totals 14 residues. Germline V gives CDR1 SGHTA, CDR2 FQGNSA. J gave up 5 bases and V 4 bases, and 6 bases lay outside the gene matches. The CDR3 region has the DNA TGTGCCAGCAGCTCACAGGGGGTTGGAACTGAAGCTTTCTTT. Protein: CASSSQGVGTEAFF.

The V call is TRBV7-3, the J call TRBJ2-3, with a tentative D call TRBD1 (6 bases). Trimming removed 1 base at V and 0 bases at J, with 11 bases between. Germline CDR1 reads SGHTA; CDR2 reads FQGTGA. The CDR3 extends over 16 amino acids. The CDR3: CASSLRRQGSTDTQYF. CDR3 bases: TGTGCCAGCAGCTTAAGGCGGCAGGGGAGCACAGATACGCAGTATTTT.

The chain joins TRBV7-9 to TRBJ1-3; 7 bases are shared with TRBD1. From germline, CDR1 is SEHNR and CDR2 FQNEAQ (reference sequence). The CDR3 consists of 17 residues. The ends lost 5 bases at V and 4 bases at J; junction bases unmatched: 14. Written as DNA, the CDR3 is TGTGCCAGCAGCCCCCGGGACAGCCTCATCCTGGGAAACACCATATATTTT. Protein product: CASSPRDSLILGNTIYF.

The chain carries TRBV3-1 (or the pseudogene TRBV3-2) and TRBJ1-5; tentatively, D is TRBD1 (6 bases). Germline assignment: CDR1 LGHDT and CDR2 YNNKEL (reference sequence). The CDR3 is 15 residues long. Trimming pared 5 bases from V and 2 bases from J, leaving 13 bases between. CDR3 protein: CASSATGLGNQPQHF. The CDR3 coding sequence is TGTGCCAGCAGCGCCACAGGGTTGGGCAATCAGCCCCAGCATTTT.

V and J are TRBV6-2 or TRBV6-3 and TRBJ2-7, with 12 bases fitting TRBD2. The V gene's germline CDR1 is MNHEY and CDR2 SVGEGT. The CDR3 contains 16 residues. V shed 2 bases, J shed 3 bases, and the junction held 5 bases outside the gene matches. This chain's CDR3 is CASSYKTSGGDYEQYF. The CDR3 coding sequence is TGTGCCAGCAGTTACAAGACTAGCGGGGGAGACTACGAGCAGTACTTC.

CDR3 in amino acids: CASSIRPGEGGYTF. Written as DNA, the CDR3 is TGTGCCAGTAGTATAAGGCCAGGGGAAGGAGGCTACACCTTC. The V gene is TRBV19, the J gene TRBJ1-2; TRBD1 might be the D (6 bases). The CDR3 is made up of 14 amino acids. Trimming took off 2 bases at V and 8 bases at J, with 15 bases between the two ends. Germline V gene lookup returns CDR1 LNHDA and CDR2 SQIVND (reference sequence). The entire variable domain, with the rest obtained from reference TRBV19 and TRBJ1-2, is as follows: DGGITQSPKYLFRKEGQNVTLSCEQNLNHDAMYWYRQDPGQGLRLIYYSQIVNDFQKGDIAEGYSVSREKKESFPLTVTSAQKNPTAFYLCASSIRPGEGGYTFGSGTRLTVV.

This clone was counted once. This chain uses TRBV6-5 with TRBJ2-7, with D hard to call. The CDR3 sequence is 12 residues long. V shed 8 bases and J shed 3 bases, with 11 bases lying between them. The germline V gene has CDR1 MNHEY and CDR2 SVGAGI. The CDR3 nucleotides read TGTGCCAGCTCCCCAGGCTACTACGAGCAGTACTTC. It encodes CASSPGYYEQYF.

CDR3 in amino acids: CASSQDQGAGNTIYF. As DNA, the CDR3 is TGTGCCAGCAGCCAAGATCAGGGGGCTGGAAACACCATATATTTT. The chain is built from TRBV4-2 and TRBJ1-3; 7 nucleotides agree with TRBD1. V dropped 0 bases and J dropped 2; count of bases not matched to a gene: 1. Per the germline V gene, CDR1 is LGHNA and CDR2 is YNFKEQ. This CDR3 is 15 amino acids long.

The rearrangement joins TRBV27 to TRBJ2-1; 8 nucleotides agree with TRBD2. CDR3 length: 20 amino acids. Germline V gene lookup returns CDR1 MNHEY and CDR2 SMNVEV (reference sequence). J gave up 3 bases and V 3 bases, and 19 bases lay outside the gene matches. CDR3 residues: CASSFDQGAQGGTSYNEQFF. CDR3 DNA sequence: TGTGCCAGCAGTTTCGATCAAGGGGCCCAGGGCGGGACTAGCTACAATGAGCAGTTCTTC.

This clone was seen a handful of times. The rearrangement joins TRBV6-5 to TRBJ2-1, with D uncertain. The CDR3 runs to 15 residues. The ends were cut back, 2 bases at V and 5 bases at J, with 13 bases in the middle. Germline assignment: CDR1 MNHEY and CDR2 SVGAGI. CDR3 in amino acids: CASSYRLDLNNEQFF. Written as DNA, the CDR3 is TGTGCCAGCAGTTACCGCTTAGACTTAAACAATGAGCAGTTCTTC.

This chain uses TRBV11-3 with TRBJ2-1, with 8 bases matching TRBD2. This CDR3 has 16 residues. V was clipped by 5 bases and J by 1 base; unmatched bases: 7. Germline V gene lookup returns CDR1 SGHNT and CDR2 YENEEA. The CDR3 bases are TGTGCCAGCAGCCCGGCCGGGACTAGTTCCTACAATGAGCAGTTCTTC. As protein: CASSPAGTSSYNEQFF.

The J gene is TRBJ1-3, the V gene TRBV6-6; 9 nucleotides match TRBD1. The germline V gene encodes CDR1 MNHNY and CDR2 SVGAGI (reference sequence). CDR3 size: 16 residues. Unmatched junction bases numbered 4, after V lost 3 bases and J lost 1 base. In DNA, the CDR3 is TGTGCCAGCAGTTATCAACAGGGGGCGTCTGGAAACACCATATATTTT. Translated: CASSYQQGASGNTIYF.

The chain couples TRBV19 to TRBJ2-1; TRBD2 aligns across 13 bases. This CDR3 has 15 residues. The V gene end was trimmed by 6 bases and the J gene end by 5 bases; junction bases not matched to a gene: 4. Germline values: CDR1 LNHDA, CDR2 SQIVND (reference sequence). The CDR3 is CASRLLAGGNNEQFF. The DNA of the CDR3 is TGTGCCAGTAGACTACTAGCGGGGGGGAACAATGAGCAGTTCTTC.

The chain has TRBV29-1 and TRBJ1-2; the D is unclear. The germline V gene has CDR1 SQVTM and CDR2 ANQGSEA. Trimming shortened V by 0 bases and J by 8 bases, and 7 bases separated the two germline ends. This CDR3 comprises 11 residues. This chain's CDR3 is CSVEDPGGYTF. The CDR3 bases are TGCAGCGTTGAAGATCCGGGAGGCTACACCTTC.

This clone was observed a single time. V is TRBV5-1 and J is TRBJ2-5, with 7 bases lining up with TRBD1. This CDR3 has 15 residues. J was trimmed by 2 bases and V by 2 bases; bases with no gene match: 6. The V gene's germline CDR1 is SGHRS and CDR2 YFSETQ. The CDR3 spells CASSLQGIQQETQYF. The CDR3 nucleotides are TGCGCCAGCAGCTTACAGGGGATCCAACAAGAGACCCAGTACTTC.

The rearrangement links TRBV6-2 or TRBV6-3 to TRBJ1-1; 9 nucleotides match TRBD1. The CDR3 is 15 residues long. V shed 5 bases, J shed 1 base, and the junction held 5 bases outside the gene matches. CDR1 MNHEY and CDR2 SVGEGT come from the germline V gene. CDR3 in amino acids: CASSLEQGANTEAFF. The CDR3 region has the DNA TGTGCCAGCAGTCTTGAACAGGGGGCGAACACTGAAGCTTTCTTT.

This chain uses TRBV18 with TRBJ2-3; 10 nucleotides align to TRBD2. The CDR3 length is 15 residues. V lost 5 bases, J lost 1 base, and 3 bases stayed unmatched. The germline V gene has CDR1 KGHSH and CDR2 LQKENI. The CDR3 DNA is TGTGCCAGCTCAGCTACTAGCGGGGGCACAGATACGCAGTATTTT. As protein: CASSATSGGTDTQYF.

This chain uses TRBV6-1 with TRBJ1-5; D is perhaps TRBD1 (6 bases). CDR1 is MNHNS, CDR2 SASEGT, per germline. Trimming cost V 0 bases and J 6 bases, with 12 bases left between them. This CDR3 contains 15 residues. The CDR3 here is CASSEAWGHGQPQHF. CDR3 DNA: TGTGCCAGCAGTGAAGCGTGGGGACACGGTCAGCCCCAGCATTTT.

This clone was detected once. The chain couples TRBV7-2 to TRBJ2-7; D is uncertain. This CDR3 has 11 amino acids. Trimming took 2 bases from V and 7 from J, leaving 6 bases between them. CDR1 SGHTA and CDR2 FQGNSA come from the germline V gene. The CDR3: CASSLLQEQYF. CDR3 DNA sequence: TGTGCCAGCAGCTTATTACAGGAGCAGTACTTC.

This clone occurred a few times. This chain links TRBV7-9 with TRBJ2-7; a possible D gene is TRBD1 (6 bases). The CDR3 has 14 amino acids. Germline CDR1 and CDR2: SEHNR and FQNEAQ (reference sequence). V lost 5 bases and J 2 bases, leaving 13 bases between the germline ends. For the CDR3, the DNA is TGTGCCAGCAGCAGCCGGGACAAGACCTACGAGCAGTACTTC. It specifies CASSSRDKTYEQYF.

The V and J genes are TRBV27 and TRBJ1-2; 9 nucleotides match TRBD1. The trim removed 5 bases at V and 0 bases at J, leaving 10 bases unmatched. The CDR3 spans 17 residues. The V gene's germline CDR1 is MNHEY and CDR2 SMNVEV (reference sequence). This CDR3 reads CASSRTGDGKTNYGYTF. CDR3 nucleotides: TGTGCCAGCAGTAGGACAGGGGACGGGAAAACTAACTATGGCTACACCTTC.

This clone was recorded a few times. The chain combines TRBV30 with TRBJ1-6, with D perhaps TRBD1 (5 bases). Trimming shortened V by 3 bases and J by 1 base, and 10 bases separated the two germline ends. CDR1 GTSNPN and CDR2 SVGIG come from the germline V gene (reference sequence). This CDR3 is built from 15 residues. DNA for the CDR3: TGTGCCTGGAGGGGCGGGGGATCCTATAATTCACCCCTCCACTTT. Its protein product is CAWRGGGSYNSPLHF. Together with reference TRBV30 and TRBJ1-6, the CDR3 gives the full variable domain: SQTIHQWPATLVQPVGSPLSLECTVEGTSNPNLYWYRQAAGRGLQLLFYSVGIGQISSEVPQNLSASRPQDRQFILSSKKLLLSDSGFYLCAWRGGGSYNSPLHFGNGTRLTVT.